One and the same sample provided the 16 T cell receptor beta chains below, sequenced in a study of shared clonotypes between healthy human individuals. Only in-frame clones appear in the TCRdb table, and some are missing; sequencing was by immunoSEQ multiplex PCR. The sample lists over a million clones, around 97% occurring once. Sequenced input: naive CD4+ T cells sorted from blood. Documented subset: CD45RA+ positively selected. The receptors shown here come from a man aged 25-45 years in good health.

This clone has a single count. The chain joins TRBV11-2 to TRBJ2-1; D call uncertain. Germline V gene sequence: CDR1 SGHAT, CDR2 FQNNGV. The germline V and J ends were trimmed by 5 bases and 5 bases, with 13 bases remaining between them. The CDR3 consists of 14 residues. The DNA for the CDR3 is TGTGCCAGCAGCAAACAGACCGTGAACAATGAGCAGTTCTTC. Its protein product is CASSKQTVNNEQFF.

The chain is built from TRBV6-5 and TRBJ2-1, with 10 nucleotides matching TRBD2. The V and J ends lost 4 bases and 8 bases, in that order; junction bases with no gene match: 5. Looked up from germline, CDR1 is MNHEY and CDR2 is SVGAGI. The CDR3 loop spans 14 amino acids. In DNA form, the CDR3 reads TGTGCCAGCAGTTCCAGCGGGAGGGCCTATGAGCAGTTCTTC. Protein: CASSSSGRAYEQFF.

The chain links TRBV28 to TRBJ2-7; D is perhaps TRBD1 (6 bases). The CDR3 loop spans 16 amino acids. The germline gives CDR1 MDHEN, CDR2 SYDVKM. The ends were cut back, 4 bases at V and 3 bases at J, with 19 bases in the middle. As DNA, the CDR3 is TGTGCCAGCAGTTCCTCCCCCCCAGGGGAGTTCTACGAGCAGTACTTC. It encodes CASSSSPPGEFYEQYF.

The rearrangement joins TRBV19 to TRBJ2-7; 7 bases map to TRBD2. CDR3 length equals 14 residues. In germline, CDR1 is LNHDA, CDR2 SQIVND (reference sequence). Germline trimming cut 5 bases from V and 1 base from J; bases unmatched to any gene: 5. The CDR3 coding sequence is TGTGCCAGTAGTTCCACTAGCGCATCCTACGAGCAGTACTTC. Its protein product is CASSSTSASYEQYF.

Worth noting for this clone: Other DNA sequences in the sample encode the same CDR3. The rearrangement uses TRBV28 and TRBJ1-5; D is uncertain. Germline CDR1 is MDHEN and CDR2 is SYDVKM. The germline V and J ends were trimmed by 6 bases and 4 bases, with 13 bases remaining between them. The CDR3 is 14 residues long. Written as DNA, the CDR3 is TGTGCCAGCAGCTTGGTTGGAGGTAATCAGCCCCAGCATTTT. This sequence encodes CASSLVGGNQPQHF.

The chain joins TRBV5-1 to TRBJ2-6; the match to TRBD1 covers 10 bases. Germline V gives CDR1 SGHRS, CDR2 YFSETQ. The CDR3 loop spans 18 amino acids. V lost 4 bases and J lost 0; bases outside the gene matches: 7. The CDR3 reads CASSVDRGSSSGANVLTF. DNA for the CDR3: TGCGCCAGCAGCGTGGACAGGGGGTCTAGCTCTGGGGCCAACGTCCTGACTTTC.

V and J are TRBV5-1 and TRBJ2-1; 7 nucleotides agree with TRBD2. Germline CDR1 reads SGHRS; CDR2 reads YFSETQ. The V gene end was trimmed by 5 bases and the J gene end by 1 base; junction bases not matched to a gene: 3. This CDR3 has 14 amino acids. CDR3 loop: CASRRLASYNEQFF. The CDR3 region has the DNA TGCGCCAGCAGACGACTAGCATCCTACAATGAGCAGTTCTTC.

The chain has TRBV11-2 and TRBJ1-1; D gene ambiguous. CDR1 and CDR2 (germline): SGHAT, FQNNGV. Between the trimmed V and J ends, which lost 3 bases and 5 bases, there was a span of 13 bases. The CDR3 has 14 amino acids. The CDR3 loop reads CASSLASGRTEAFF. CDR3 nucleotide sequence: TGTGCCAGCAGCTTGGCCTCGGGGAGAACTGAAGCTTTCTTT.

The chain links TRBV10-3 to TRBJ1-5; D remains unclear. Germline CDR1 is ENHRY and CDR2 is SYGVKD. This CDR3 is built from 13 residues. Trimming removed 3 bases from V and 6 bases from J, with 9 bases in between. The CDR3 here is CAISDTWGQPQHF. CDR3 in DNA: TGTGCCATCAGTGACACTTGGGGTCAGCCCCAGCATTTT.

The chain recombines TRBV29-1 with TRBJ2-1; 11 bases match TRBD2. CDR3 length: 13 amino acids. V was clipped by 7 bases and J by 6 bases; unmatched bases: 5. Germline V gene data show CDR1 as SQVTM and CDR2 as ANQGSEA. In nucleotides, the CDR3 is TGCAGCGCTGGGACTAGCGGTGGCAATGAGCAGTTCTTC. This sequence encodes CSAGTSGGNEQFF.

This chain links TRBV14 with TRBJ2-1; tentative D call: TRBD2 (6 bases). Germline-derived CDR1 and CDR2 are SGHDN and FVKESK. The CDR3 loop spans 14 amino acids. V was clipped by 2 bases and J by 15 bases, with 20 bases between them. The DNA of the CDR3 is TGTGCCAGCAGCCAATCGTGGAGGGAGGCAGGATGGTTCTTC. As protein: CASSQSWREAGWFF.

The chain uses TRBV2 and TRBJ1-5; 11 bases match TRBD1. The J segment lost 4 bases and the V segment lost 6 bases, leaving 5 bases of the junction unmatched. This CDR3 has 15 residues. Germline CDR1 and CDR2: SNHLY and FYNNEI. DNA for the CDR3: TGTGCCAGCAGGGGAGGACAGGGGGCGAATCAGCCCCAGCATTTT. The encoded protein is CASRGGQGANQPQHF.

This clone occurred once. The V call is TRBV7-9, the J call TRBJ2-5; no definite D call. The CDR3 sequence is 12 residues long. V was cut by 3 bases and J by 5 bases, with 7 bases left in between. Per the germline V gene, CDR1 is SEHNR and CDR2 is FQNEAQ (reference sequence). The CDR3 nucleotides are TGTGCCAGCAGCTTTGTTGCGGAGACCCAGTACTTC. This codes for CASSFVAETQYF.

The chain carries TRBV27 and TRBJ2-5, with 9 bases matching TRBD2. The CDR3 covers 16 residues. Germline V CDR1 and CDR2: MNHEY, SMNVEV (reference sequence). Trimming cost V 5 bases and J 0 bases; bases outside gene matches: 7. The CDR3, as DNA: TGTGCCAGCAGTCCAAGACTAGCGGTCCACCAAGAGACCCAGTACTTC. Protein sequence: CASSPRLAVHQETQYF.

This sequence joins TRBV7-9 and TRBJ2-5; the match to TRBD2 covers 10 bases. Germline CDR1 and CDR2: SEHNR and FQNEAQ (reference sequence). The CDR3 contains 17 residues. After removal of 5 bases from V and 5 bases from J, the junction contained 14 bases not matched to a gene. The CDR3 DNA reads as TGTGCCAGCAGCCCGAGGTTAGCGGGAGGCATTCGGGAGACCCAGTACTTC. Its translation: CASSPRLAGGIRETQYF.

The chain joins TRBV30 to TRBJ2-7, with 8 nucleotides matching TRBD1. Losses at the gene ends were 5 bases for V and 3 bases for J; bases not matched to a gene: 6. Germline V CDR1 and CDR2: GTSNPN, SVGIG (reference sequence). The CDR3 runs 13 residues. This chain's CDR3 is CAWGKDRVYEQYF. The CDR3 bases are TGTGCCTGGGGGAAGGACAGGGTCTACGAGCAGTACTTC.